This is a list of T cell receptor beta chains from one sample in a study of shared clonotypes between healthy human individuals. Using immunoSEQ multiplex PCR, the repertoire was profiled, and TCRdb retains in-frame clones only, with some absent. The sample shows about 820,000 clones, roughly 92% of them seen only once. Sequenced input: naive CD8+ T cells sorted from blood. These receptors were collected from a man aged 30-40 years in good health. Each CDR3 is given with its conserved first and last residue. A D gene is named only where the DNA matches it firmly. Some rows mark clone size as missing; the rest say once, few, many or name a class of expanded clone.

d_call j_call clone_size v_call cdr3_nt cdr3_aa
. TRBJ2-7 . TRBV28 TGTGCCAGCAGTCCCGTAGAGGGTGGGGAGTACTTC CASSPVEGGEYF
. TRBJ1-2 . TRBV29-1 TGCAGCGTTCGAGGGGCTTCGGGTGGCTACACCTTC CSVRGASGGYTF
TRBD2 TRBJ2-2 few TRBV7-3 TGTGCCAGCAGCTTACGGGGACTAGCTGGCGGGGAGCTGTTTTTT CASSLRGLAGGELFF
. TRBJ2-1 . TRBV14 TGTGCCAGCAGCCAAGATCTAGGGCGCCATGAGCAGTTCTTC CASSQDLGRHEQFF
. TRBJ2-1 . TRBV28 TGTGCCAGCAGTCCAAGACAGACGCGGGATGAGCAGTTCTTC CASSPRQTRDEQFF
TRBD2 TRBJ2-5 . TRBV11-2 TGTGCCAGCAGCCCGTGGACTAGCTGGGAGACCCAGTACTTC CASSPWTSWETQYF
. TRBJ2-6 many TRBV27 TGTGCCAGCAGTCTCAGCCACTCTGGGGCCAACGTCCTGACTTTC CASSLSHSGANVLTF
. TRBJ2-3 . TRBV7-2 TGTGCCAGCAGCCATGGTGGACAGAGTACGCAGTATTTT CASSHGGQSTQYF
TRBD1 TRBJ2-1 . TRBV7-9 TGTGCCAGCAGCTTTGGGACAGGGGTCGGCAATGAGCAGTTCTTC CASSFGTGVGNEQFF
. TRBJ2-1 . TRBV5-1 TGCGCCAGCAGCTTATGGTCGAATAATGAGCAGTTCTTC CASSLWSNNEQFF
. TRBJ2-1 many TRBV5-1 TGCGCCAGCAGCTTGGAAGGGTTGGCCGCAATGGGGGATGAGCAGTTCTTC CASSLEGLAAMGDEQFF
. TRBJ2-1 few TRBV7-3 TGTGCCAGCAGCTCGTCAGGGGACAATGAGCAGTTCTTC CASSSSGDNEQFF
. TRBJ2-3 once TRBV6-5 TGTGCCAGCAGTTCTGAGGGGGTTTTCACAGATACGCAGTATTTT CASSSEGVFTDTQYF
. TRBJ2-7 . TRBV13 TGTGCCAGCAGCTTAGGGTCCTACGAGCAGTACTTC CASSLGSYEQYF
TRBD2 TRBJ2-7 once TRBV4-1 TGCGCCAGCAGCGAGTCATTCGGGAGGGACGCCTACGAGCAGTACTTC CASSESFGRDAYEQYF
. TRBJ1-5 . TRBV5-5 TGTGCCAGCAGCCCGATCGGGACAAGTAGCAATCAGCCCCAGCATTTT CASSPIGTSSNQPQHF
. TRBJ2-5 . TRBV7-3 TGTGCCAGCAGCCTAACTTTGCAAGAGACCCAGTACTTC CASSLTLQETQYF
TRBD2 TRBJ2-7 . TRBV27 TGTGCCAGCAGTTTATCGCAAAGCGGGGGGAGCTCCTACGAGCAGTACTTC CASSLSQSGGSSYEQYF
TRBD1 TRBJ2-2 . TRBV18 TGTGCCAGCTCACCTGATACTCGGGGCGGGACAGGGAAGAACACCGGGGAGCTGTTTTTT CASSPDTRGGTGKNTGELFF
TRBD2 TRBJ2-3 . TRBV2 TGTGCCAGCAGTGGACTAGCGGAGGTACGAGATACGCAGTATTTT CASSGLAEVRDTQYF
TRBD2 TRBJ2-1 . TRBV4-2 TGTGCCAGCAGCCAAGAGACGGGAGGTGCCTACAATGAGCAGTTCTTC CASSQETGGAYNEQFF
. TRBJ2-1 . TRBV5-1 TGCGCCAGCAGCTTGGGGCTCCAAATGATCAATGAGCAGTTCTTC CASSLGLQMINEQFF
. TRBJ2-2 . TRBV7-9 TGTGCCAGCAGCCCAGTGGGCACCGGGGAGCTGTTTTTT CASSPVGTGELFF
. TRBJ1-2 . TRBV29-1 TGCAGCGCCGTCGAGGCAGGGGACTATGGCTACACCTTC CSAVEAGDYGYTF
TRBD2 TRBJ2-2 . TRBV29-1 TGCAGCGTTGTTTTAGCGGGAGAATTGATCGGGGAGCTGTTTTTT CSVVLAGELIGELFF
. TRBJ2-7 . TRBV27 TGTGCCAGCAGTTCCTGGCAGGGTAATAAGCAGTACTTC CASSSWQGNKQYF
. TRBJ2-5 . TRBV29-1 TGCAGCGTTGTTCCAGTGCTGCCGGGGGAGACCCAGTACTTC CSVVPVLPGETQYF
. TRBJ2-7 once TRBV4-3 TGCGCCAGCAGCCAAGGCCTTGAGCAGTACTTC CASSQGLEQYF
. TRBJ2-1 . TRBV7-9 TGTGCCAGCAGCTTACTCGGAGGCACAAATGAGCAGTTCTTC CASSLLGGTNEQFF
. TRBJ2-2 . TRBV6-1 TGTGCCAGCAGTGAACAATGGCTTGAGGTAACCGGGGAGCTGTTTTTT CASSEQWLEVTGELFF
TRBD2 TRBJ2-7 . TRBV11-2 TGTGCCAGCAGCTTAGTACTAGCGGGAGGCGCGGACGAGCAGTACTTC CASSLVLAGGADEQYF
TRBD2 TRBJ2-1 . TRBV13 TGTGCCAGCAGCTCGTTACTAGCGGGAGTTCGTGAGCAGTTCTTC CASSSLLAGVREQFF
TRBD1 TRBJ2-7 . TRBV7-9 TGTGCCAGCAGCTTACACTCCAGGGGGCATTACGAGCAGTACTTC CASSLHSRGHYEQYF
. TRBJ2-7 few TRBV27 TGTGCCAGCAGTTACAGGAGCTCCTACGAGCAGTACTTC CASSYRSSYEQYF
. TRBJ2-7 . TRBV18 TGTGCCAGCTCCCAGTCGGCGTTCTCCTACGAGCAGTACTTC CASSQSAFSYEQYF
. TRBJ1-1 . TRBV4-1 TGCGCCAGCTGGGGGAGCACTGAAGCTTTCTTT CASWGSTEAFF
. TRBJ2-7 . TRBV9 TGTGCCAGCAGCGTAGGGCGGGCGACCCACGAGCAGTACTTC CASSVGRATHEQYF
TRBD2 TRBJ2-3 . TRBV28 TGTGCCAGCAGTATACTAGCGGGAGTGAGGTATTTT CASSILAGVRYF
TRBD2 TRBJ2-7 . TRBV28 TGTGCCAGCAGTTTACAGACTAGCGGGATATACGAGCAGTACTTC CASSLQTSGIYEQYF
TRBD2 TRBJ2-3 once TRBV27 TGTGCCAGCAGTTTATCCCTAGCGGACCCAGCGGATACGCAGTATTTT CASSLSLADPADTQYF
TRBD2 TRBJ2-7 . TRBV11-2 TGTGCCAGCAGCTTTAGCGGGAAAAAATACGAGCAGTACTTC CASSFSGKKYEQYF
. TRBJ2-3 . TRBV4-1 TGCGCCAGCAGCCAAGAGTCCGGGGGCCTAATGACAGATACGCAGTATTTT CASSQESGGLMTDTQYF
TRBD2 TRBJ2-7 . TRBV27 TGTGCCAGCAGTTTATCGCCACTTAAGATGCTAGCGGGCTCCTACGAGCAGTACTTC CASSLSPLKMLAGSYEQYF
. TRBJ1-1 . TRBV6-1 TGTGCCAGCATAGTGGGCACTGAAGCTTTCTTT CASIVGTEAFF
TRBD2 TRBJ2-7 . TRBV4-1 TGCGCCAGCAGCCAAGAAGATCGGACTAGCGCTTACGAGCAGTACTTC CASSQEDRTSAYEQYF
. TRBJ1-1 . TRBV10-3 TGTGCCACAGAAACAGCTTTGAACACTGAAGCTTTCTTT CATETALNTEAFF
. TRBJ2-5 . TRBV7-7 TGTGCCAGCAGCGCCGTTCCCGGGGAGACCCAGTACTTC CASSAVPGETQYF
. TRBJ2-7 . TRBV7-2 TGTGCCAGCTCGGGGGTGAGCTCCTACGAGCAGTACTTC CASSGVSSYEQYF
. TRBJ1-5 . TRBV7-9 TGTGCCAGCAGCCTAGGAACGGGGGTTAATCAGCCCCAGCATTTT CASSLGTGVNQPQHF
. TRBJ2-7 few TRBV2 TGTGCCAGCAGTGTGGACTCCTACGAGCAGTACTTC CASSVDSYEQYF
. TRBJ2-7 . TRBV2 TGTGCCAGTCAGAGCCCTTCAGCCCTCTACGAGCAGTACTTC CASQSPSALYEQYF
TRBD2 TRBJ2-5 . TRBV7-9 TGTGCCAGCAGCTTAGTAACTAGCGGAAACCAAGAGACCCAGTACTTC CASSLVTSGNQETQYF
TRBD2 TRBJ2-1 . TRBV9 TGTGCCAGCAGCGTACCGGGGGGAAACAATGAGCAGTTCTTC CASSVPGGNNEQFF
. TRBJ2-7 . TRBV11-2 TGTGCCAGCAGCTCGCCCGGCAGTCTCGAGCAGTACTTC CASSSPGSLEQYF
. TRBJ2-1 . TRBV4-3 TGCGCCAGCAGCCAAGGACCGGGGAGCTCCTACAATGAGCAGTTCTTC CASSQGPGSSYNEQFF